This TCR beta chain was recovered during a study of blood T cell repertoires in COVID-19. This CDR3 is built from 15 residues. Unmatched junction bases numbered 4, after V lost 2 bases and J lost 3 bases. Per the germline V gene, CDR1 is KGHSH and CDR2 is LQKENI. Sequenced by immunoSEQ multiplex PCR; TCRdb stores in-frame clones only, minus some. The data show roughly 190,000 clones, approximately 84% seen once. The chain recombines TRBV18 with TRBJ1-2, with TRBD1 matching over 9 bases. This sequence originates from a human donor with acute or convalescent COVID-19. The donor label of this sample is uncertain. The material sequenced was peripheral blood. The CDR3 DNA sequence: TGTGCCAGCTCACCAAGGACAGGGGTTGACTATGGCTACACCTTC. It encodes CASSPRTGVDYGYTF.